This is a list of T cell receptor beta chains from one sample in a study of cytomegalovirus exposure and HLA in healthy donors. Generated by immunoSEQ multiplex PCR, the TCRdb table keeps only in-frame clones and is missing some. The sample records some 160,000 clones, around 77% being singletons. The sequenced sample was PBMCs. These receptors were collected from a man in his fifties in good health and CMV-seropositive. The CDR3 runs from the conserved cysteine through the conserved F or W. The D gene is left open where the match is weak. Clone size is shown for a subset of rows, as once, few, many or a class of expanded clone.

clone_size: .; d_call: TRBD2; j_call: TRBJ2-7; v_call: TRBV6-5; cdr3_length: 14; cdr3_nt: TGTGCCACCCTTAATACGGGGGGGCCCTACGAGCAGTACTTC; cdr3_aa: CATLNTGGPYEQYF
clone_size: .; d_call: TRBD2; j_call: TRBJ2-3; v_call: TRBV5-1; cdr3_length: 16; cdr3_nt: TGCGCCAGCAGCTCACCCTCGACTAGCGGGACAGATACGCAGTATTTT; cdr3_aa: CASSSPSTSGTDTQYF
clone_size: .; d_call: TRBD1; j_call: TRBJ2-2; v_call: TRBV5-1; cdr3_length: 16; cdr3_nt: TGCGCCAGCAGCTTCATGACAGGGGGCAACACCGGGGAGCTGTTTTTT; cdr3_aa: CASSFMTGGNTGELFF
clone_size: .; d_call: .; j_call: TRBJ1-1; v_call: TRBV30; cdr3_length: 12; cdr3_nt: TGTGCCTGGAGTGTGTTACAGGCCGAAGCTTTCTTT; cdr3_aa: CAWSVLQAEAFF
clone_size: once; d_call: .; j_call: TRBJ2-2; v_call: TRBV4-3; cdr3_length: 15; cdr3_nt: TGCGCCAGCAGCCAATCCACTAGCTACACCGGGGAGCTGTTTTTT; cdr3_aa: CASSQSTSYTGELFF
clone_size: .; d_call: .; j_call: TRBJ2-7; v_call: TRBV6-5; cdr3_length: 15; cdr3_nt: TGTGCCAGCAGTAAGACAGGACGCAACCCTACGCAGCAGTACTTC; cdr3_aa: CASSKTGRNPTQQYF
clone_size: once; d_call: TRBD2; j_call: TRBJ2-1; v_call: TRBV6-4; cdr3_length: 14; cdr3_nt: TGTGCCAGCATCGGACTAGCGGGGCGAAACAAGCAGTTCTTC; cdr3_aa: CASIGLAGRNKQFF
clone_size: .; d_call: .; j_call: TRBJ1-1; v_call: TRBV18; cdr3_length: 12; cdr3_nt: TGTGCCAGCTCACCCATGAACACTGAAGCTTTCTTT; cdr3_aa: CASSPMNTEAFF
clone_size: few; d_call: .; j_call: TRBJ2-3; v_call: TRBV4-3; cdr3_length: 15; cdr3_nt: TGCGCCAGCAGCCAAGAGTACACAGGGTCAGATACGCAGTATTTT; cdr3_aa: CASSQEYTGSDTQYF
clone_size: .; d_call: .; j_call: TRBJ2-3; v_call: TRBV5-8; cdr3_length: 11; cdr3_nt: TGTGCCAGCAGCTTCCGGGGAACGCAGTATTTT; cdr3_aa: CASSFRGTQYF
clone_size: .; d_call: .; j_call: TRBJ1-1; v_call: TRBV7-9; cdr3_length: 14; cdr3_nt: TGTGCCAGCAGCGTTGACACCGCGAACACTGAAGCTTTCTTT; cdr3_aa: CASSVDTANTEAFF
clone_size: .; d_call: TRBD1; j_call: TRBJ2-5; v_call: TRBV11-3; cdr3_length: 16; cdr3_nt: TGTGCCAGCAGCTTAGGTCCAAGACAGGGCCAAGAGACCCAGTACTTC; cdr3_aa: CASSLGPRQGQETQYF
clone_size: .; d_call: .; j_call: TRBJ1-2; v_call: TRBV15; cdr3_length: 14; cdr3_nt: TGTGCCACCAGCAAAAAAGACAGCGACTATGGCTACACCTTC; cdr3_aa: CATSKKDSDYGYTF
clone_size: .; d_call: .; j_call: TRBJ1-2; v_call: TRBV5-8; cdr3_length: 15; cdr3_nt: TGTGCCAGCAGCTTGGGACAATCGACCGGCTATGGCTACACCTTC; cdr3_aa: CASSLGQSTGYGYTF
clone_size: .; d_call: TRBD1; j_call: TRBJ1-1; v_call: TRBV30; cdr3_length: 15; cdr3_nt: TGTGTCTGGAGGGGCGGACAGGGGGCGCGAGATGAAGCTTTCTTT; cdr3_aa: CVWRGGQGARDEAFF
clone_size: .; d_call: .; j_call: TRBJ2-5; v_call: TRBV15; cdr3_length: 15; cdr3_nt: TGTGCCACCAGCAGCCAACCGGGAATTCTGGTGACCCAGTACTTC; cdr3_aa: CATSSQPGILVTQYF
clone_size: few; d_call: TRBD2; j_call: TRBJ2-7; v_call: TRBV6-6; cdr3_length: 15; cdr3_nt: TGTGCCAGCAGTTACGATAGCGGGGGGGCCTACGAGCAGTACTTC; cdr3_aa: CASSYDSGGAYEQYF
clone_size: once; d_call: TRBD2; j_call: TRBJ2-2; v_call: TRBV6-6; cdr3_length: 15; cdr3_nt: TGTGCCAGCAGCCGGCTAGCGGGGCCCCCCGGGGAGCTGTTTTTT; cdr3_aa: CASSRLAGPPGELFF
clone_size: .; d_call: .; j_call: TRBJ1-3; v_call: TRBV7-9; cdr3_length: 15; cdr3_nt: TGTGCCAGCAGCCGCAGGGAAAGCTCTGGAAACACCATATATTTT; cdr3_aa: CASSRRESSGNTIYF
clone_size: .; d_call: TRBD1; j_call: TRBJ2-7; v_call: TRBV11-3; cdr3_length: 15; cdr3_nt: TGTGCCAGCAGCCCCCGGGACAGTGCTACCTACGAGCAGTACTTC; cdr3_aa: CASSPRDSATYEQYF
clone_size: .; d_call: .; j_call: TRBJ1-3; v_call: TRBV6-5; cdr3_length: 13; cdr3_nt: TGTGCCAGCAGTGGGGGGGGGAGAAACACCATATATTTT; cdr3_aa: CASSGGGRNTIYF
clone_size: few; d_call: TRBD2; j_call: TRBJ2-4; v_call: TRBV28; cdr3_length: 15; cdr3_nt: TGTGCCAGCAGTTGGACGGGAGGCAGCAAAAACATTCAGTACTTC; cdr3_aa: CASSWTGGSKNIQYF
clone_size: .; d_call: TRBD2; j_call: TRBJ2-1; v_call: TRBV13; cdr3_length: 15; cdr3_nt: TGTGCCAGCAGCTATAGCGGGGGGGCAGGCAATGAGCAGTTCTTC; cdr3_aa: CASSYSGGAGNEQFF
clone_size: .; d_call: TRBD2; j_call: TRBJ2-1; v_call: TRBV9; cdr3_length: 16; cdr3_nt: TGTGCCAGCAGCCCCAAACTAGCGGGGGGGATAGATGAGCAGTTCTTC; cdr3_aa: CASSPKLAGGIDEQFF
clone_size: .; d_call: .; j_call: TRBJ1-6; v_call: TRBV9; cdr3_length: 12; cdr3_nt: TGTGCCAGCGGAGGACAGTCTTCACCCCTCCACTTT; cdr3_aa: CASGGQSSPLHF
clone_size: .; d_call: TRBD2; j_call: TRBJ2-1; v_call: TRBV10-1; cdr3_length: 14; cdr3_nt: TGCGCCAGCAGTGAGTCGTGGAGCGGGGATGAGCAGTTCTTC; cdr3_aa: CASSESWSGDEQFF
clone_size: .; d_call: TRBD1; j_call: TRBJ1-3; v_call: TRBV7-9; cdr3_length: 16; cdr3_nt: TGTGCCAGCAGCCTGACCGGGACAGCGGCTGGAAACACCATATATTTT; cdr3_aa: CASSLTGTAAGNTIYF
clone_size: .; d_call: .; j_call: TRBJ2-5; v_call: TRBV4-3; cdr3_length: 15; cdr3_nt: TGCGCCAGCAGCCAAGATGGGGCAGGCCAAGAGACCCAGTACTTC; cdr3_aa: CASSQDGAGQETQYF
clone_size: .; d_call: .; j_call: TRBJ2-5; v_call: TRBV7-9; cdr3_length: 14; cdr3_nt: TGTGCCAGCAGCCGTACCTCGGGCGGGGCGACCCAGTACTTC; cdr3_aa: CASSRTSGGATQYF
clone_size: .; d_call: TRBD1; j_call: TRBJ1-1; v_call: TRBV7-9; cdr3_length: 15; cdr3_nt: TGTTGCAGCAGCTCCGGACAGGGGTCGAACACTGAAGCTTTCTTT; cdr3_aa: CCSSSGQGSNTEAFF
clone_size: .; d_call: TRBD1; j_call: TRBJ2-2; v_call: TRBV6-5; cdr3_length: 15; cdr3_nt: TGTGCCAGCAGTCCCCTCCCGGACAGGGCCGGGGAGCTGTTTTTT; cdr3_aa: CASSPLPDRAGELFF
clone_size: .; d_call: TRBD2; j_call: TRBJ2-5; v_call: TRBV7-3; cdr3_length: 19; cdr3_nt: TGTGCCAGCAGCTTATCTCCCCCTGGAAGCGGGGGGCCGGGGGAGACCCAGTACTTC; cdr3_aa: CASSLSPPGSGGPGETQYF
clone_size: .; d_call: TRBD1; j_call: TRBJ2-2; v_call: TRBV7-6; cdr3_length: 18; cdr3_nt: TGTGCCAGCAGCTTACCTAGCCGGACAGGGGGCATCACCGGGGAGCTGTTTTTT; cdr3_aa: CASSLPSRTGGITGELFF
clone_size: .; d_call: TRBD1; j_call: TRBJ1-2; v_call: TRBV7-8; cdr3_length: 14; cdr3_nt: TGTGCCAGCAGCTTATCAGGGGGAAGGAATGGCTACACCTTC; cdr3_aa: CASSLSGGRNGYTF
clone_size: .; d_call: .; j_call: TRBJ2-7; v_call: TRBV7-8; cdr3_length: 15; cdr3_nt: TGTGCCAGCAGCTATAGGACAGTTAGCTCCTACGAGCAGTACTTC; cdr3_aa: CASSYRTVSSYEQYF
clone_size: .; d_call: .; j_call: TRBJ1-2; v_call: TRBV12-2; cdr3_length: 13; cdr3_nt: TGTGCAAGTCGCTTACGGGGGAGCTATGGCTACACCTTC; cdr3_aa: CASRLRGSYGYTF
clone_size: once; d_call: .; j_call: TRBJ2-5; v_call: TRBV6-6; cdr3_length: 16; cdr3_nt: TGTGCCAGCAGAGATACAGGGGGGGGAAAGGAAGAGACCCAGTACTTC; cdr3_aa: CASRDTGGGKEETQYF
clone_size: .; d_call: TRBD1; j_call: TRBJ2-7; v_call: TRBV5-1; cdr3_length: 14; cdr3_nt: TGCGCCAGCAGCCAGACAGGGGCGAACCACGAGCAGTACTTC; cdr3_aa: CASSQTGANHEQYF
clone_size: .; d_call: .; j_call: TRBJ1-2; v_call: TRBV6-5; cdr3_length: 12; cdr3_nt: TGTGCCAGCAGTCGGGGAGGCTATGGCTACACCTTC; cdr3_aa: CASSRGGYGYTF
clone_size: .; d_call: .; j_call: TRBJ1-4; v_call: TRBV27; cdr3_length: 18; cdr3_nt: TGTGCCAGCAGTTTCGTCTTGGGGTCGGGGATACATCATGAAAAACTGTTTTTT; cdr3_aa: CASSFVLGSGIHHEKLFF
clone_size: .; d_call: TRBD1; j_call: TRBJ1-3; v_call: TRBV19; cdr3_length: 16; cdr3_nt: TGTGCCAGTAGTGAGACAGGGGGCGCTTCTGGAAACACCATATATTTT; cdr3_aa: CASSETGGASGNTIYF